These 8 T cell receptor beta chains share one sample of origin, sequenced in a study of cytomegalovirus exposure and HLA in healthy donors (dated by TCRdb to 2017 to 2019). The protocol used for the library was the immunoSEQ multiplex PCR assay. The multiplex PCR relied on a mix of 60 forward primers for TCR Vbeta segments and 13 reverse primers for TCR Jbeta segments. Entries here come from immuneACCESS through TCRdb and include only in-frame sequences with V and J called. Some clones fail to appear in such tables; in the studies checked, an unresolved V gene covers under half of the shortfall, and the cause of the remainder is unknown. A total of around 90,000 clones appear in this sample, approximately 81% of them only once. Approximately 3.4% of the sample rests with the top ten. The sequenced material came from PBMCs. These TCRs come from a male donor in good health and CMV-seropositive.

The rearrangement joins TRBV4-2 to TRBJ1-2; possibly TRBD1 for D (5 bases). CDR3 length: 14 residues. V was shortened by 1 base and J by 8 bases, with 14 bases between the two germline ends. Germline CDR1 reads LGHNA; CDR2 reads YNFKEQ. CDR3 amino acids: CASSQGADIRGYTF. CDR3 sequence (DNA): TGTGCCAGCAGCCAAGGGGCGGACATCAGAGGCTACACCTTC.

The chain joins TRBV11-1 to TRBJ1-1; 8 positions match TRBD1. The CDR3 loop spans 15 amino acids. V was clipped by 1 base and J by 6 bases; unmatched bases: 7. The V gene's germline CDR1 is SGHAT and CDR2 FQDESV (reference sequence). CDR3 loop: CASSLGDRMLAEAFF. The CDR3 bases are TGTGCCAGCAGCTTAGGGGACAGGATGTTGGCTGAAGCTTTCTTT.

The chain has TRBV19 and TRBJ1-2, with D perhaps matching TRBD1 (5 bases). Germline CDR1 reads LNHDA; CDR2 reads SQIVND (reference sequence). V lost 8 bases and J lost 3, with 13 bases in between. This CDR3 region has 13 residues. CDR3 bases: TGTGCCAGTTGGGCGGGGGTGGACTATGGCTACACCTTC. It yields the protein CASWAGVDYGYTF. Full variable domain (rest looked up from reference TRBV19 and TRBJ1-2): DGGITQSPKYLFRKEGQNVTLSCEQNLNHDAMYWYRQDPGQGLRLIYYSQIVNDFQKGDIAEGYSVSREKKESFPLTVTSAQKNPTAFYLCASWAGVDYGYTFGSGTRLTVV.

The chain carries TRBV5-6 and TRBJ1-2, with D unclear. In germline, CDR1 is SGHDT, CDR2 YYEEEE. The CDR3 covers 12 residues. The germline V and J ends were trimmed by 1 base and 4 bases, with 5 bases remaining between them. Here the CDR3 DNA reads TGTGCCAGCAGCTTGCCAGGCTATGGCTACACCTTC. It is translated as CASSLPGYGYTF.

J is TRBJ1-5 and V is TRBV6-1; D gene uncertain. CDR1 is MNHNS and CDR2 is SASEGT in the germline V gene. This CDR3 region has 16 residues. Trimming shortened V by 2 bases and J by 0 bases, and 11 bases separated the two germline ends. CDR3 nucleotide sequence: TGTGCCAGCAGTGAAATCTTGGCATATAGCAATCAGCCCCAGCATTTT. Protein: CASSEILAYSNQPQHF.

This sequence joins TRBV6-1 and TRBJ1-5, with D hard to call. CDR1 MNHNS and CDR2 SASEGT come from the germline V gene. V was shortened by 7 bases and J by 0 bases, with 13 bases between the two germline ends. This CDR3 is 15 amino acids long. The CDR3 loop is CASTPTQISNQPQHF. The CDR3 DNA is TGTGCCAGCACACCGACACAAATTAGCAATCAGCCCCAGCATTTT.

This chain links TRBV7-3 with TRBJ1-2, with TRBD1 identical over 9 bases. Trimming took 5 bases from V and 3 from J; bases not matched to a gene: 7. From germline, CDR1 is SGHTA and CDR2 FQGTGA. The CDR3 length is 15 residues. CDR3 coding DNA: TGTGCCAGCAGCACCACAGGGGGCGCGGACTATGGCTACACCTTC. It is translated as CASSTTGGADYGYTF.

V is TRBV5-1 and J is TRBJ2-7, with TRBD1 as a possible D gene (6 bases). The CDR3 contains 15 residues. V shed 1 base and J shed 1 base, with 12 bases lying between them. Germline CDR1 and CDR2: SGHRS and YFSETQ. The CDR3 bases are TGCGCCAGCAGCTTGCTACAGGGAGCTTCCTACGAGCAGTACTTC. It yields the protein CASSLLQGASYEQYF. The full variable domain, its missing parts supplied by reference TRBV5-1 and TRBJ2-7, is KAGVTQTPRYLIKTRGQQVTLSCSPISGHRSVSWYQQTPGQGLQFLFEYFSETQRNKGNFPGRFSGRQFSNSRSEMNVSTLELGDSALYLCASSLLQGASYEQYFGPGTRLTVT.